The 30 T cell receptor beta chains reported below all come from one sample, sequenced in a study of brain T cells in children with intractable seizures. Time point described: blood from clinic visit 5 months post-surgery; TSC patient then seizure free. This table comes from immunoSEQ multiplex PCR, and its TCRdb copy is limited to in-frame clones, with some not included. This sample carries under 400,000 clones, over 85% of them seen once, and the ten largest clones take roughly 5.7%. Sequencing was performed on peripheral blood, taken more than 4 months after surgery. The receptor set was obtained from a boy in the first two years of life with tuberous sclerosis and intractable seizures.

The chain uses TRBV7-8 and TRBJ2-3, with unresolved D. V lost 6 bases and J lost 2, with 9 bases in between. Germline loops: CDR1 SGHVS, CDR2 FQNEAQ. The CDR3 sequence is 13 residues long. CDR3 sequence reads: CASSPDPTDTQYF. The DNA of the CDR3 is TGTGCCAGCAGTCCAGATCCCACAGATACGCAGTATTTT.

The chain has TRBV1 and TRBJ2-1; the table gives TRBD2 as D, unverified against the DNA. TRBV1 is recorded as a pseudogene. This CDR3 has 17 amino acids. The CDR3 coding sequence is TGCACCAGCAGCCAAGTTCCACTAGAGAGTTCACCCCGTCGGCAGTTCTTC. Translated, it gives CTSSQVPLESSPRRQFF.

The V and J genes are TRBV2 and TRBJ2-5; 10 nucleotides line up with TRBD2. The CDR3 is made up of 14 amino acids. Losses at the gene ends were 10 bases for V and 7 bases for J; bases not matched to a gene: 12. The V gene's germline CDR1 is SNHLY and CDR2 FYNNEI. The CDR3 region is CATAAASGSWTQYF. DNA for the CDR3: TGTGCCACCGCTGCGGCTAGCGGGAGTTGGACCCAGTACTTC.

V usage is TRBV3-1 (or the pseudogene TRBV3-2) and J usage is TRBJ2-7; D uncertain. The CDR3 covers 11 residues. Germline CDR1 and CDR2: LGHDT and YNNKEL (reference sequence). V lost 2 bases, J lost 7 bases, and 6 bases lay in between. As DNA, the CDR3 is TGTGCCAGCAGCCAATCCTGGGAGCAGTACTTC. It translates to CASSQSWEQYF.

This chain connects TRBV5-1 to TRBJ2-2; 8 nucleotides align to TRBD1. Germline V lookup: CDR1 SGHRS, CDR2 YFSETQ. The V gene end was trimmed by 3 bases and the J gene end by 2 bases; junction bases not matched to a gene: 3. The CDR3 sequence is 15 residues long. The CDR3 sequence: CASSSDRGNTGELFF. CDR3 nucleotides: TGCGCCAGCAGCTCCGACAGGGGAAACACCGGGGAGCTGTTTTTT.

To note about this clone: A read error may produce the germline difference seen at one junction end. This rearrangement joins TRBV7-6 to TRBJ1-1; D is ambiguous. The length of the CDR3 is 13 residues. CDR1 is SGHVS, CDR2 FNYEAQ, per germline. Written as DNA, the CDR3 is TGTGCCAGCACCTTAGAGGAGAACACTGAAGCTTTCTTT. It is translated as CASTLEENTEAFF.

V gene TRBV11-1 combines with J gene TRBJ2-3; unclear D gene. Trimming cost V 4 bases and J 1 base, with 15 bases left between them. This CDR3 spans 16 amino acids. CDR1 is SGHAT and CDR2 is FQDESV in the germline V gene (reference sequence). CDR3 coding DNA: TGTGCCAGCAGCTCTAAAGGGTATTCGGGCACAGATACGCAGTATTTT. This gives the protein CASSSKGYSGTDTQYF.

The chain uses TRBV24-1 and TRBJ2-5; 11 bases map to TRBD2. The CDR3 length is 12 residues. Looked up from germline, CDR1 is KGHDR and CDR2 is SFDVKD. With 9 bases clipped from V and 5 bases from J, the junction kept 1 base outside the gene matches. This chain's CDR3 is CATSSGRETQYF. The CDR3 DNA reads as TGTGCCACCTCTAGCGGGAGGGAGACCCAGTACTTC.

The gene calls are TRBV6-5 and TRBJ2-2; TRBD2 is a possible D gene (5 bases). The CDR3 is 16 residues long. Germline V gene data show CDR1 as MNHEY and CDR2 as SVGAGI. V lost 2 bases to trimming and J lost 7 bases, with 17 bases between them. In nucleotides, the CDR3 is TGTGCCAGCAGTTACCGAATAACCCTTAGCGTCGGGGAGCTGTTTTTT. Translation gives CASSYRITLSVGELFF.

The CDR3 here is CASSFAGGTEAFF. The CDR3 DNA reads as TGTGCCAGCAGCTTCGCGGGGGGGACTGAAGCTTTCTTT. The V and J genes are TRBV7-2 and TRBJ1-1; TRBD1 might be the D (5 bases). V was cut by 3 bases and J by 5 bases, with 10 bases left in between. The CDR3 sequence is 13 residues long. Germline loops: CDR1 SGHTA, CDR2 FQGNSA.

The rearrangement links TRBV7-9 to TRBJ2-1; D is unclear. Germline V gene sequence: CDR1 SEHNR, CDR2 FQNEAQ (reference sequence). CDR3 length equals 14 residues. Trimming pared 6 bases from V and 2 bases from J, leaving 11 bases between. The CDR3 region is CASRLVGPYNEQFF. CDR3 sequence (DNA): TGTGCCAGCAGGCTCGTGGGCCCCTACAATGAGCAGTTCTTC.

This chain connects TRBV19 to TRBJ2-3, with D possibly TRBD1 on 6 matching bases. The V end was cut by 5 bases, the J end by 2 bases, with 14 bases between. CDR3 size: 15 residues. CDR1 and CDR2 (germline): LNHDA, SQIVND (reference sequence). CDR3 protein: CASSPPDRSTDTQYF. CDR3 DNA sequence: TGTGCCAGTAGTCCTCCGGACAGATCCACAGATACGCAGTATTTT. The full variable domain, its missing parts supplied by reference TRBV19 and TRBJ2-3, is DGGITQSPKYLFRKEGQNVTLSCEQNLNHDAMYWYRQDPGQGLRLIYYSQIVNDFQKGDIAEGYSVSREKKESFPLTVTSAQKNPTAFYLCASSPPDRSTDTQYFGPGTRLTVL.

This rearrangement joins TRBV5-4 to TRBJ1-1, with D possibly TRBD1 on 5 matching bases. Trimming pared 5 bases from V and 1 base from J, leaving 15 bases between. Germline assignment: CDR1 SGHNT and CDR2 YYREEE (reference sequence). The CDR3 sequence is 15 residues long. This CDR3 is CASSFQGLPNTEAFF. Written as DNA, the CDR3 is TGTGCCAGCAGTTTTCAGGGACTCCCGAACACTGAAGCTTTCTTT.

This clone came up once. The chain links TRBV6-1 to TRBJ1-3; no reliable D call. Germline CDR1 reads MNHNS; CDR2 reads SASEGT. The V gene lost 2 bases and the J gene lost 0 bases, with 14 bases spanning the gap. This CDR3 is built from 17 residues. CDR3 bases: TGTGCCAGCAGTGAAAGACACTATATGAACTCTGGAAACACCATATATTTT. The encoded protein is CASSERHYMNSGNTIYF.

The rearrangement links TRBV29-1 to TRBJ1-1, with TRBD1 matching over 9 bases. The CDR3 length is 13 residues. The J segment lost 4 bases and the V segment lost 3 bases, leaving 3 bases of the junction unmatched. The germline CDR1 and CDR2 sequences are SQVTM and ANQGSEA. The CDR3 sequence: CSVDTTGGTEAFF. In nucleotides, the CDR3 is TGCAGCGTTGATACGACAGGGGGCACTGAAGCTTTCTTT.

The rearrangement links TRBV11-2 to TRBJ2-7; TRBD2 aligns across 7 bases. Germline assignment: CDR1 SGHAT and CDR2 FQNNGV. This CDR3 region has 16 residues. With 1 base clipped from V and 2 bases from J, the junction kept 8 bases outside the gene matches. The CDR3 here is CASSLGGRGKTYEQYF. CDR3 nucleotides: TGTGCCAGCAGCTTAGGAGGGCGGGGGAAGACCTACGAGCAGTACTTC.

The V gene is TRBV5-6, the J gene TRBJ2-5; TRBD2 agrees at 9 bases. The J segment lost 2 bases and the V segment lost 2 bases, leaving 10 bases of the junction unmatched. There are 17 residues in the CDR3. From germline, CDR1 is SGHDT and CDR2 YYEEEE. The CDR3 nucleotides read TGTGCCAGCAGCTTACTGCGGGGACTAGCAATTCAAGAGACCCAGTACTTC. Translated: CASSLLRGLAIQETQYF.

This clone has just one count. The chain recombines TRBV3-1 (or the pseudogene TRBV3-2) with TRBJ1-1, with 11 bases aligning to TRBD1. Germline V lookup: CDR1 LGHDT, CDR2 YNNKEL (reference sequence). J lost 0 bases, V lost 2 bases, and 14 bases had no gene match. CDR3 length: 20 residues. The CDR3 DNA sequence: TGTGCCAGCAGCCAAACCTTCAGCGTGGACAGGGGGCGCCTGAACACTGAAGCTTTCTTT. It codes for CASSQTFSVDRGRLNTEAFF.

V usage is TRBV29-1 and J usage is TRBJ1-2; TRBD1 agrees at 10 bases. Germline values: CDR1 SQVTM, CDR2 ANQGSEA. There are 13 residues in the CDR3. The V segment lost 2 bases and the J segment 13 bases; nucleotides outside the gene matches: 10. In nucleotides, the CDR3 is TGCAGCGTTGAAACTTCATGGGACAGGGGAGCCACCTTC. Translating gives CSVETSWDRGATF.

V and J are TRBV7-9 and TRBJ2-7; tentatively, D is TRBD1 or TRBD2 (5 bases each). This CDR3 has 11 residues. CDR1 is SEHNR, CDR2 FQNEAQ, per germline (reference sequence). Trimming took 5 bases from V and 8 from J, leaving 10 bases between them. Here the CDR3 reads CASSDRDQQYF. CDR3 bases: TGTGCCAGCAGCGACCGGGACCAGCAGTACTTC.

The V call is TRBV5-1, the J call TRBJ1-1, with a possible D match to TRBD1 (6 bases). This CDR3 region has 16 residues. From germline, CDR1 is SGHRS and CDR2 YFSETQ. V was clipped by 0 bases and J by 3 bases, with 15 bases between them. The CDR3 loop reads CASSLGLRRGDTEAFF. CDR3 DNA: TGCGCCAGCAGCTTGGGTCTAAGGAGGGGGGACACTGAAGCTTTCTTT.

The V call is TRBV9, the J call TRBJ2-3; D possibly corresponds to TRBD2 (6 bases). Between the trimmed V and J ends, which lost 0 bases and 2 bases, there was a span of 10 bases. CDR3 length: 15 residues. Germline loops: CDR1 SGDLS, CDR2 YYNGEE. CDR3 sequence (DNA): TGTGCCAGCAGCGTAGGCGGGGCCGACACAGATACGCAGTATTTT. This codes for CASSVGGADTDTQYF.

The chain carries TRBV5-4 and TRBJ1-6; D remains unclear. Trimming took off 3 bases at V and 0 bases at J, with 13 bases between the two ends. The CDR3 is 17 amino acids. Germline CDR1 SGHNT, CDR2 YYREEE (reference sequence). In DNA form, the CDR3 reads TGTGCCAGCAGCTCCGCGATTCTCAGCTCCTATAATTCACCCCTCCACTTT. This sequence encodes CASSSAILSSYNSPLHF.

This clone was seen a single time. V is TRBV7-6 and J is TRBJ2-7; maybe TRBD2 (7 bases). This CDR3 has 16 residues. V dropped 1 base and J dropped 0 bases, with 13 bases sitting between them. Per germline, CDR1 SGHVS and CDR2 FNYEAQ. The CDR3 DNA sequence: TGTGCCAGCAGCTTAGGAGCGGGACAAAGCTCCTACGAGCAGTACTTC. Its protein is CASSLGAGQSSYEQYF.

This rearrangement joins TRBV7-6 to TRBJ1-1; 8 positions agree with TRBD1. Germline-derived CDR1 and CDR2 are SGHVS and FNYEAQ. This CDR3 has 15 amino acids. After removal of 0 bases from V and 7 bases from J, the junction contained 7 bases not matched to a gene. CDR3 region: CASSLAPQGAGEAFF. CDR3 bases: TGTGCCAGCAGCTTAGCTCCCCAGGGGGCGGGTGAAGCTTTCTTT.

The V and J genes are TRBV6-1 and TRBJ2-7; tentatively, D is TRBD2 (5 bases). V was trimmed by 3 bases and J by 3 bases, leaving 12 bases between them. The CDR3 sequence is 14 residues long. CDR1 and CDR2 from the germline V gene are MNHNS and SASEGT. CDR3 sequence: CASSERRTNYEQYF. The CDR3 DNA reads as TGTGCCAGCAGTGAGCGGAGGACCAACTACGAGCAGTACTTC.

This chain connects TRBV6-5 to TRBJ1-1; D unclear. The germline V gene encodes CDR1 MNHEY and CDR2 SVGAGI. Trimming removed 0 bases from V and 4 bases from J, with 12 bases in between. This CDR3 spans 15 amino acids. The CDR3 region has the DNA TGTGCCAGCAGTTACTCAAGGCAGGCGGCCACTGAAGCTTTCTTT. It codes for CASSYSRQAATEAFF.

The chain combines TRBV4-1 with TRBJ2-1; tentative D call: TRBD1 (5 bases). The CDR3 runs 14 residues. Germline V gene sequence: CDR1 MGHRA, CDR2 YSYEKL. V was clipped by 4 bases and J by 3 bases, with 10 bases between them. CDR3 residues: CASSRGLGYNEQFF. As DNA, the CDR3 is TGCGCCAGCAGCCGGGGCCTAGGCTACAATGAGCAGTTCTTC.

The V call is TRBV19, the J call TRBJ1-1, with 7 bases matching TRBD1. The V gene end was trimmed by 9 bases and the J gene end by 5 bases; junction bases not matched to a gene: 15. Germline loops: CDR1 LNHDA, CDR2 SQIVND (reference sequence). The CDR3 has 15 amino acids. CDR3 sequence: CASLPQGRGHTEAFF. CDR3 coding DNA: TGTGCCAGCCTGCCCCAAGGGAGGGGGCATACTGAAGCTTTCTTT.

This chain joins TRBV4-2 and TRBJ2-1; D could derive from TRBD1 or TRBD2 (6 bases each). Germline loops: CDR1 LGHNA, CDR2 YNFKEQ. CDR3 length: 16 residues. Deletions cut 1 base from V and 9 bases from J, with 19 bases between. The CDR3 spells CASSQVKGGSGVEQFF. DNA for the CDR3: TGTGCCAGCAGCCAAGTGAAGGGGGGATCAGGTGTTGAGCAGTTCTTC.